Listed below are T cell receptor beta chains from one sample, sequenced in a study of blood T cell repertoires in COVID-19. Profiled with immunoSEQ multiplex PCR; TCRdb holds only in-frame clones, not every one. In the table there are under 300,000 clones, more than 65% of which are singletons. The sequenced material came from peripheral blood. The receptors stem from a woman in her thirties or forties with active or convalescent COVID-19. Both conserved end residues are part of each CDR3. D genes are given only for firm matches. A row's size may be missing; if present it is once, few, many or a size class.

TRBD1	.	17	TRBV7-8	TRBJ1-1	TGTGCCAGCAGCTTAGCCAACAGGGGTAAAGTGAACACTGAAGCTTTCTTT	CASSLANRGKVNTEAFF
TRBD1	once	14	TRBV19	TRBJ1-2	TGTGCCAGTAGTATTGAGGGGACAGGCTCTGGCTACACCTTC	CASSIEGTGSGYTF
.	.	15	TRBV15	TRBJ2-1	TGTGCCACCAGCAGCCCCCTTCCCGTCGGGAATGAGCAGTTCTTC	CATSSPLPVGNEQFF
.	.	12	TRBV9	TRBJ2-3	TGTGCCAGCGGGGGCGAATCGGATACGCAGTATTTT	CASGGESDTQYF
.	.	16	TRBV19	TRBJ1-2	TGTGCCAGTAGTATGATGGGACACCCATTGTCCTATGGCTACACCTTC	CASSMMGHPLSYGYTF
TRBD1	few	15	TRBV18	TRBJ1-1	TGTGCCAGCTCACGCGAACAGGGGAGGAACACTGAAGCTTTCTTT	CASSREQGRNTEAFF
TRBD1	.	14	TRBV6-5	TRBJ1-5	TGTGCCAGCAGCGGACAGGGTTGGAATCAGCCCCAGCATTTT	CASSGQGWNQPQHF
.	once	16	TRBV14	TRBJ1-1	TGTGCCAGCAGCCAAGGTATAGGCAGGCCGAACGGTGAAGCTTTCTTT	CASSQGIGRPNGEAFF
.	.	12	TRBV19	TRBJ1-2	TGTGCCAGTAGCCCCAGGGACTATGGCTACACCTTC	CASSPRDYGYTF
TRBD2	.	17	TRBV5-1	TRBJ2-7	TGCGCCAGCAGACTGGGCCCCAGCGGGGGGTTCTCCTACGAGCAGTACTTC	CASRLGPSGGFSYEQYF
TRBD2	.	14	TRBV5-1	TRBJ2-1	TGCGCCAGCAGCGTTAGCGGGAACTACAATGAGCAGTTCTTC	CASSVSGNYNEQFF
.	.	17	TRBV7-9	TRBJ1-4	TGTGCCAGCAGCTTATCCCCCCCGCGGGGCGATAATGAAAAACTGTTTTTT	CASSLSPPRGDNEKLFF
.	.	12	TRBV28	TRBJ1-2	TGTGCCAGTCGGGGGGTAGTCTATGGCTACACCTTC	CASRGVVYGYTF
.	few	14	TRBV7-2	TRBJ1-5	TGTGCCAGCAGCTTAACTCCTTTTAATCAGCCCCAGCATTTT	CASSLTPFNQPQHF